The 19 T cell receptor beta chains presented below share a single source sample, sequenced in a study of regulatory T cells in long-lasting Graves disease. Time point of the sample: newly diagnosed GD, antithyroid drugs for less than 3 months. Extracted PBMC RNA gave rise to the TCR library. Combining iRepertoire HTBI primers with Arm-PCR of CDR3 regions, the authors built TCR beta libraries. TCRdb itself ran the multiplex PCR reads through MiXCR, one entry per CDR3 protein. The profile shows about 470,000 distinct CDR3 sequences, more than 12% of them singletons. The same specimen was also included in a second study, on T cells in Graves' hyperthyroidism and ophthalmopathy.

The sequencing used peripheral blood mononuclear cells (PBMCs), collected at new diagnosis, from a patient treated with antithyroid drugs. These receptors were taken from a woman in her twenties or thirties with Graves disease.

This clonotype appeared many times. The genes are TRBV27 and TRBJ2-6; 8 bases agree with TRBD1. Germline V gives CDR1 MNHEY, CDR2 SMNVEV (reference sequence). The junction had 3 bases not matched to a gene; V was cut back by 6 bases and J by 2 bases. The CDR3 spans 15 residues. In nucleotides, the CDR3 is TGTGCCAGCAGACCACAGGGGGCTGGGGCCAACGTCCTGACTTTC. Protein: CASRPQGAGANVLTF.

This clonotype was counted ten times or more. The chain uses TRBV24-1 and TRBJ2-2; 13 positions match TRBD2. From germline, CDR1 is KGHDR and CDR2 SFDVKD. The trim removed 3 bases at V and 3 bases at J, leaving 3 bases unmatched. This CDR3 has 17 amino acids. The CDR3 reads CATSDPLAGGHTGELFF. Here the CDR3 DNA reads TGTGCCACCAGTGATCCACTAGCGGGAGGGCACACCGGGGAGCTGTTTTTT.

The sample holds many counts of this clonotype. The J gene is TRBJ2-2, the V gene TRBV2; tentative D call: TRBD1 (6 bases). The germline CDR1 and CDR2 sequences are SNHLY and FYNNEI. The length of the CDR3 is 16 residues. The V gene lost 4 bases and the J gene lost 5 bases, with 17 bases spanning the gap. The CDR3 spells CASSGDPQGVTGELFF. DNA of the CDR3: TGTGCCAGCAGTGGCGACCCACAGGGTGTAACCGGGGAGCTGTTTTTT.

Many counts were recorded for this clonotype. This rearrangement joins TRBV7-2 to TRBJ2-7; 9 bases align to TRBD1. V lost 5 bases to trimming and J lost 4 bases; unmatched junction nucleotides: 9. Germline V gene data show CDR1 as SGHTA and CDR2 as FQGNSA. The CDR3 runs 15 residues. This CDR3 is CASSRTGTGRYEQYF. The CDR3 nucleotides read TGTGCCAGCAGCCGAACCGGGACAGGGCGATACGAGCAGTACTTC.

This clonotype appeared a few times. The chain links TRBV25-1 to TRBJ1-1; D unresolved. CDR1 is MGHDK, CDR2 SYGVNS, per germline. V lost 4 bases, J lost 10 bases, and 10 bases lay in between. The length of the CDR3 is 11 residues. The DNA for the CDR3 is TGTGCCAGCAGTGGGGGTGCGGTAGCTTTCTTT. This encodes CASSGGAVAFF.

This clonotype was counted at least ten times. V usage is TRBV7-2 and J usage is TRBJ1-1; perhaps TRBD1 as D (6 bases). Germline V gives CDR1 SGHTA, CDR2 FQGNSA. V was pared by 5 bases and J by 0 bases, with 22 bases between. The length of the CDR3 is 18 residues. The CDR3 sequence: CASSQNFGQNPMNTEAFF. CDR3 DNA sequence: TGTGCCAGCAGCCAGAATTTTGGACAGAATCCTATGAACACTGAAGCTTTCTTT.

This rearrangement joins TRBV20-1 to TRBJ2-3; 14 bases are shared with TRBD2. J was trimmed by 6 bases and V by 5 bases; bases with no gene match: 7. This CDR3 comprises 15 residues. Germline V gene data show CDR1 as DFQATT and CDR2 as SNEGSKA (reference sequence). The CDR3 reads CSAQGLAGVADTQYF. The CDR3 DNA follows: TGCAGTGCTCAGGGACTAGCGGGAGTGGCGGATACGCAGTATTTT.

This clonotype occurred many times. The CDR3 loop is CASSEPDRTGGNQPQHF. The CDR3 nucleotides read TGTGCCAGCAGTGAACCCGACCGGACAGGGGGCAATCAGCCCCAGCATTTT. The chain employs TRBV2 and TRBJ1-5; TRBD1 matches 9 bases. V shed 2 bases, J shed 2 bases, and the junction held 7 bases outside the gene matches. The CDR3 contains 17 residues. Germline V gene sequence: CDR1 SNHLY, CDR2 FYNNEI.

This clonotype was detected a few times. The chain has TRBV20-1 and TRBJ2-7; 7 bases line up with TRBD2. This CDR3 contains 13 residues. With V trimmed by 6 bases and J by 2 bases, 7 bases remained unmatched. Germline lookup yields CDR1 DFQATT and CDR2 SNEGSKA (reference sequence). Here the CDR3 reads CSAQRGGPYEQYF. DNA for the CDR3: TGCAGTGCCCAACGGGGAGGGCCCTACGAGCAGTACTTC.

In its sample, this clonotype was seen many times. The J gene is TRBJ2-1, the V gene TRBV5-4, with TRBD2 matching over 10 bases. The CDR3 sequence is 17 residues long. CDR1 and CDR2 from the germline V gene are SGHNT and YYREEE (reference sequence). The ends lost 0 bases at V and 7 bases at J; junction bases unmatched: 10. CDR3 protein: CASSLGPLAGVGNEQFF. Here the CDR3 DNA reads TGTGCCAGCAGCTTGGGACCCCTAGCGGGAGTAGGGAATGAGCAGTTCTTC.

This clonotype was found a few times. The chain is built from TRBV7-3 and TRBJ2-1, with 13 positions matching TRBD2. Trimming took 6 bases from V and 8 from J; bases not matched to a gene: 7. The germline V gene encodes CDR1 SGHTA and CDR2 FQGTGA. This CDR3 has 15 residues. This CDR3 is CASRPLAGGRDEQFF. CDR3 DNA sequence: TGTGCCAGCAGACCACTAGCGGGAGGGCGCGATGAGCAGTTCTTC.

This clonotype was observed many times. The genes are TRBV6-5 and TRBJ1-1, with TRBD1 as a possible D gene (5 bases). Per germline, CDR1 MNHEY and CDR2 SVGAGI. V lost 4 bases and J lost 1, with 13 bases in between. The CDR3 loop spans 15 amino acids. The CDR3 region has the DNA TGTGCCAGCAGTTCTTACAGGAGGCGGAACACTGAAGCTTTCTTT. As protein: CASSSYRRRNTEAFF.

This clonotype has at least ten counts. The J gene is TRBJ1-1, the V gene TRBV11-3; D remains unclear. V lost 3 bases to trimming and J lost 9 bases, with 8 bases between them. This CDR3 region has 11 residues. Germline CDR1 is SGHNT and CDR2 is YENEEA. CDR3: CASSLGFKAFF. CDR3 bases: TGTGCCAGCAGCTTGGGGTTTAAAGCTTTCTTT.

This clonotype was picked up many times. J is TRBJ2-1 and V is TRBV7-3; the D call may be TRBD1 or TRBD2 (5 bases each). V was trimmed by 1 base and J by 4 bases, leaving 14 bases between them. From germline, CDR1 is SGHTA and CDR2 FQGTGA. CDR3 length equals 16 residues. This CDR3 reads CASSLRWDDQYNEQFF. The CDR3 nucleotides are TGTGCCAGCAGCTTAAGGTGGGACGACCAGTACAATGAGCAGTTCTTC.

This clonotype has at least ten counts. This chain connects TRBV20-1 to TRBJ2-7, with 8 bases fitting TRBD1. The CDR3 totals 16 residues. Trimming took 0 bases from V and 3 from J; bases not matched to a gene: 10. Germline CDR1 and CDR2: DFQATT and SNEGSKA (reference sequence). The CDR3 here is CSARDRTGLGVYEQYF. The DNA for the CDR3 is TGCAGTGCTAGAGACCGGACAGGGCTGGGGGTCTACGAGCAGTACTTC.

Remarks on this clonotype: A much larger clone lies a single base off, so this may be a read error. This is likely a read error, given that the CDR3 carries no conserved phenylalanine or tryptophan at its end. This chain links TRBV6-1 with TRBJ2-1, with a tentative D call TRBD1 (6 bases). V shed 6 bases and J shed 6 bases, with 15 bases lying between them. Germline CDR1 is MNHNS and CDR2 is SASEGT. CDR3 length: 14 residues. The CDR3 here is CASSQGTHANEQFL. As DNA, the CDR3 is TGTGCCAGCAGCCAGGGGACGCATGCCAATGAGCAGTTCCTC.

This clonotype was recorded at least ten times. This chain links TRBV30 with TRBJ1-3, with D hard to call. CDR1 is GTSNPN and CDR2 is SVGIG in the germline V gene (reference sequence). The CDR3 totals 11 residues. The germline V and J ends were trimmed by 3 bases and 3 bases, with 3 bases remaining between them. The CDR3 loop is CAWRFGNTIYF. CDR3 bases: TGTGCCTGGAGATTTGGAAACACCATATATTTT. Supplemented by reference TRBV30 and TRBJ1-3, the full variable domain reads SQTIHQWPATLVQPVGSPLSLECTVEGTSNPNLYWYRQAAGRGLQLLFYSVGIGQISSEVPQNLSASRPQDRQFILSSKKLLLSDSGFYLCAWRFGNTIYFGEGSWLTVV.

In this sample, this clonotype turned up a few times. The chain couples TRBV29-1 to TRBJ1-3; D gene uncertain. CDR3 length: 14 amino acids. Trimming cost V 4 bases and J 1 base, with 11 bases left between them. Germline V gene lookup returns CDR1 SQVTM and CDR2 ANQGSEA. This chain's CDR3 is CSVGGRTSGNTIYF. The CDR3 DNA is TGCAGCGTTGGAGGTCGGACTTCTGGAAACACCATATATTTT.

The CDR3 region is CASSIGTDNEQFF. The CDR3 coding sequence is TGTGCCAGCAGTATCGGGACAGACAATGAGCAGTTCTTC. The chain is built from TRBV28 and TRBJ2-1; 7 bases map to TRBD1. The CDR3 extends over 13 amino acids. V trimming: 5 bases; J trimming: 5 bases; junction bases outside the gene matches: 3. Looked up from germline, CDR1 is MDHEN and CDR2 is SYDVKM.